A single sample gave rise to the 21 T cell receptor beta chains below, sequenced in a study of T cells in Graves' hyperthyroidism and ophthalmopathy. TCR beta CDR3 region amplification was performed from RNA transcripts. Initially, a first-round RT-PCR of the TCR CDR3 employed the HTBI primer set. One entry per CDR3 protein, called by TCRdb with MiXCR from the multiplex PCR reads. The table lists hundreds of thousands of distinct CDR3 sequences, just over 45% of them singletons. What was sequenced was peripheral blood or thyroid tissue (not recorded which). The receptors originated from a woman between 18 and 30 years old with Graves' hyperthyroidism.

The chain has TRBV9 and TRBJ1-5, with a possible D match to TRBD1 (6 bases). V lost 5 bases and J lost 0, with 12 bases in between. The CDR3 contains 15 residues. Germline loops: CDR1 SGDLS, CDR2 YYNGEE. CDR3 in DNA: TGTGCCAGCAGTCATACAGGGAATAGCAATCAGCCCCAGCATTTT. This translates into CASSHTGNSNQPQHF. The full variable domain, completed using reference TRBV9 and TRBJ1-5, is DSGVTQTPKHLITATGQRVTLRCSPRSGDLSVYWYQQSLDQGLQFLIQYYNGEERAKGNILERFSAQQFPDLHSELNLSSLELGDSALYFCASSHTGNSNQPQHFGDGTRLSIL.

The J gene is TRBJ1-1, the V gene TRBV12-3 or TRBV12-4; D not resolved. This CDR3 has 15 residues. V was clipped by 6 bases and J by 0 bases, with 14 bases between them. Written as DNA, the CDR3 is TGTGCCAGCAGCCGGGCGAAACGGATGAACACTGAAGCTTTCTTT. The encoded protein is CASSRAKRMNTEAFF.

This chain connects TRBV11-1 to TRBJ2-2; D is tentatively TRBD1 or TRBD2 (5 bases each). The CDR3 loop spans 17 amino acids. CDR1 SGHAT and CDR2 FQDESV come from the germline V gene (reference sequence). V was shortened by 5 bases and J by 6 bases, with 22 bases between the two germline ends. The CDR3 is CASSLQRGAVGAGELFF. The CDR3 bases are TGTGCCAGCAGCCTTCAACGAGGGGCGGTAGGGGCCGGGGAGCTGTTTTTT.

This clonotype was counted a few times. CDR3 DNA: TGTGCCAGCAGCCTAAACAGGGAGTCTGGAAACACCATATATTTT. This gives the protein CASSLNRESGNTIYF. This chain links TRBV7-9 with TRBJ1-3; weak D call: TRBD1 (6 bases). V was clipped by 5 bases and J by 1 base, with 12 bases between them. The CDR3 length is 15 residues. Germline CDR1 reads SEHNR; CDR2 reads FQNEAQ (reference sequence).

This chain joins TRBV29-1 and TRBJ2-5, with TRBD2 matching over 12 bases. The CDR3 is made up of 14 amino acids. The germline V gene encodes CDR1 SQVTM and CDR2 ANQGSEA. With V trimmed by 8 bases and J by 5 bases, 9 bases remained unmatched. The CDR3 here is CSIPTSGRRETQYF. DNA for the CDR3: TGCAGCATCCCGACTAGCGGGAGACGGGAGACCCAGTACTTC.

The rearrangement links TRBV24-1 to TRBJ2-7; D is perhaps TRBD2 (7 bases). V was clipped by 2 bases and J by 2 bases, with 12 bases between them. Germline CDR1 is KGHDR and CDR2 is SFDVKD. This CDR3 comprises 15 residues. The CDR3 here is CATSDSGGKTYEQYF. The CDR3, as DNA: TGTGCCACCAGTGATTCGGGGGGCAAAACCTACGAGCAGTACTTC.

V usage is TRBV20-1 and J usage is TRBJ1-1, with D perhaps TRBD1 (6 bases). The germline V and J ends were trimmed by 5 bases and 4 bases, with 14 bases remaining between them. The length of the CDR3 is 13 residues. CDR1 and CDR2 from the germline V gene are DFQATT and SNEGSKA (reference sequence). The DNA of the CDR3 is TGCAGTGCTCCTCTACAGGGTACCACTGAAGCTTTCTTT. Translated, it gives CSAPLQGTTEAFF.

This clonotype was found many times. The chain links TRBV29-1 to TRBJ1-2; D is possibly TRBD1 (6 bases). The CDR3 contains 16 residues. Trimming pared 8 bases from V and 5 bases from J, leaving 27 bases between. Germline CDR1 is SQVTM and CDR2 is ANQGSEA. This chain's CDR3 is CSTLQQGTGFGYGYTF. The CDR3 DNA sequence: TGCAGCACTTTACAACAGGGTACTGGTTTCGGATATGGCTACACCTTC.

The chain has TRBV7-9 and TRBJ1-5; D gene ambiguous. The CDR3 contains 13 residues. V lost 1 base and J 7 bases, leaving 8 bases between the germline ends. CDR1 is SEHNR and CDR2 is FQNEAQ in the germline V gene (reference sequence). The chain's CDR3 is CASSLDLLQPQHF. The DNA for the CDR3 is TGTGCCAGCAGCTTAGATCTTTTACAGCCCCAGCATTTT.

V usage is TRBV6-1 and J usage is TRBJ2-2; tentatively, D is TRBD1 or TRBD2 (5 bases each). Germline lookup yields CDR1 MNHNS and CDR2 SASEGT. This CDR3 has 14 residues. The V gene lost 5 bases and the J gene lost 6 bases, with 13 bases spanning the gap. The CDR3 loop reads CASSPGTLSGELFF. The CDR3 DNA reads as TGTGCCAGCAGTCCCGGGACCTTGTCCGGGGAGCTGTTTTTT.

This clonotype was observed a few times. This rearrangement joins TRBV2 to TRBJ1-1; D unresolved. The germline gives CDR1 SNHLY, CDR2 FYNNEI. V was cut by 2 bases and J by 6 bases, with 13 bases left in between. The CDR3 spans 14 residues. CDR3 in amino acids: CASSEYPGGAEAFF. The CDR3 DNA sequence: TGTGCCAGCAGTGAATACCCGGGCGGGGCTGAAGCTTTCTTT.

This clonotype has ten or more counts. The CDR3 region is CSVARDSRAFF. The CDR3 DNA follows: TGCAGCGTGGCAAGGGACAGTCGAGCTTTCTTT. The chain has TRBV29-1 and TRBJ1-1, with 7 nucleotides matching TRBD1. Germline loops: CDR1 SQVTM, CDR2 ANQGSEA. CDR3 size: 11 residues. The V segment lost 6 bases and the J segment 10 bases; nucleotides outside the gene matches: 8.

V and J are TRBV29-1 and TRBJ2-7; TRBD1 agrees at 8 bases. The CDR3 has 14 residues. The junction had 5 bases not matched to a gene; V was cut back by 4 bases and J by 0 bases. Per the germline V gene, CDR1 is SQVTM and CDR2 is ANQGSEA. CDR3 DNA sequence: TGCAGCGTTGCTTATGGACAGGGCTCCTACGAGCAGTACTTC. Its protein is CSVAYGQGSYEQYF.

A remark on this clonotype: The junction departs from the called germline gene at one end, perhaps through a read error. Here the CDR3 reads CATRGGMNTETFF. CDR3 nucleotides: TGTGCCACCAGGGGGGGAATGAACACTGAAACTTTCTTT. The genes are TRBV24-1 and TRBJ1-1, with TRBD1 as a possible D gene (5 bases). This CDR3 is built from 13 residues. Germline assignment: CDR1 KGHDR and CDR2 SFDVKD.

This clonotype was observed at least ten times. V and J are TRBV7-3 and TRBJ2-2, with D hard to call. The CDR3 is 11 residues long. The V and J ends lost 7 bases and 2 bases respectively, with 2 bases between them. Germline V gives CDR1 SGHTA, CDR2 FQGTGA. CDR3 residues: CASTNTGELFF. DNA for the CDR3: TGTGCCAGCACCAACACCGGGGAGCTGTTTTTT.

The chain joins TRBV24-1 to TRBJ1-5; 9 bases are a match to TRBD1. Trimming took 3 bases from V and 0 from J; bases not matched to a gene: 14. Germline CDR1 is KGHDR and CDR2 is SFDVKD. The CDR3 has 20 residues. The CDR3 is CATSDGRAGQGSDSNQPQHF. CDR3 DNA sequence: TGTGCCACCAGTGATGGTCGTGCGGGACAGGGCTCCGATAGCAATCAGCCCCAGCATTTT.

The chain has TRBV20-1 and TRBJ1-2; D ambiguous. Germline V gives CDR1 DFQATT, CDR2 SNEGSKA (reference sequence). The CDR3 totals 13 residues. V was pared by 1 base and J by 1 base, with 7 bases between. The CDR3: CSARGGVNYGYTF. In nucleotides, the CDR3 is TGCAGTGCTAGAGGTGGGGTTAACTATGGCTACACCTTC.

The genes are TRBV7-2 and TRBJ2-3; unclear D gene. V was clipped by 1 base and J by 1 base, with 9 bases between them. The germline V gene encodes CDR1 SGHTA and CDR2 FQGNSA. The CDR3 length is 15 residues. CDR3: CASSLDDQGTDTQYF. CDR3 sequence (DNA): TGTGCCAGCAGCTTAGACGACCAGGGCACAGATACGCAGTATTTT.

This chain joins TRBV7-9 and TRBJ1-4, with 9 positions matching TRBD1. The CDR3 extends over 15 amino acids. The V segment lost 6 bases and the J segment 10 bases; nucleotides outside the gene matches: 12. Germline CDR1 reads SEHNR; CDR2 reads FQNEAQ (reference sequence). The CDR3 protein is CASRTDRGDGGKLFF. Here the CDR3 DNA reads TGTGCCAGCAGAACCGACAGGGGGGACGGTGGAAAACTGTTTTTT.

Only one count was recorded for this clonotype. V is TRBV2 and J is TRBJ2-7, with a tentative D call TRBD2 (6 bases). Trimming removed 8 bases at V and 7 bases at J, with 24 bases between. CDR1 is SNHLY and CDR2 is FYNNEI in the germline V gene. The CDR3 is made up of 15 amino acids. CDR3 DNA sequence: TGTGCCAGCTCCCCCGGGGGATCCAGGATCGAGGAGCAGTACTTC. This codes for CASSPGGSRIEEQYF.

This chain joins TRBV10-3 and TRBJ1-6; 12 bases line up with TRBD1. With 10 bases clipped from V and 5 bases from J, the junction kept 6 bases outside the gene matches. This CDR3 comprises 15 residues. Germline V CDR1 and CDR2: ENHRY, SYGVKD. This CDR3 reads CASKGTGGNNSPLHF. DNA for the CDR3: TGTGCCAGCAAGGGGACAGGGGGCAATAATTCACCCCTCCACTTT.